One sample yielded the 14 T cell receptor beta chains listed below, sequenced in a study of blood T cell repertoires in COVID-19. Repertoires were generated with immunoSEQ multiplex PCR, while TCRdb's copy carries only in-frame clones and drops some. The sample includes approximately 68,000 clones, approximately 80% of them seen just once. The specimen was peripheral blood. These receptors were collected from a woman aged 60-75 years with acute or convalescent COVID-19.

V usage is TRBV11-2 and J usage is TRBJ1-2, with 8 bases matching TRBD1. J gave up 6 bases and V 5 bases, and 11 bases lay outside the gene matches. In germline, CDR1 is SGHAT, CDR2 FQNNGV. This CDR3 region has 15 residues. The CDR3 nucleotides are TGTGCCAGCAGCCGGGGACAGGCAGCCCTGGATGGCTACACCTTC. Residues: CASSRGQAALDGYTF.

The chain joins TRBV6-2 or TRBV6-3 to TRBJ1-1, with D possibly TRBD1 on 5 matching bases. V was shortened by 2 bases and J by 3 bases, with 10 bases between the two germline ends. This CDR3 comprises 14 residues. In germline, CDR1 is MNHEY, CDR2 SVGEGT. CDR3 sequence reads: CASSYRGPDTEAFF. The CDR3 coding sequence is TGTGCCAGCAGTTACAGGGGTCCGGACACTGAAGCTTTCTTT.

The chain carries TRBV10-2 and TRBJ2-1; TRBD1 is a possible D gene (6 bases). This CDR3 has 17 residues. Trimming pared 5 bases from V and 0 bases from J, leaving 17 bases between. Germline V gene sequence: CDR1 WSHSY, CDR2 SAAADI. Here the CDR3 reads CASSSLAQGSSYNEQFF. The CDR3 DNA reads as TGCGCCAGCAGTTCGCTAGCTCAGGGGAGCTCCTACAATGAGCAGTTCTTC.

The chain employs TRBV4-1 and TRBJ2-1; 12 bases agree with TRBD2. Germline CDR1 MGHRA, CDR2 YSYEKL. This CDR3 has 18 residues. V gave up 1 base and J gave up 0 bases; unmatched junction bases: 4. The CDR3 here is CASSQGTSGGPSYNEQFF. The CDR3, as DNA: TGCGCCAGCAGCCAAGGTACTAGCGGGGGGCCCTCCTACAATGAGCAGTTCTTC.

The chain is built from TRBV9 and TRBJ2-3; D is unclear. The CDR3 loop spans 15 amino acids. V shed 0 bases and J shed 0 bases, with 8 bases lying between them. Germline V gene lookup returns CDR1 SGDLS and CDR2 YYNGEE. The CDR3 here is CASSVGGYSTDTQYF. Written as DNA, the CDR3 is TGTGCCAGCAGCGTAGGAGGTTACAGCACAGATACGCAGTATTTT.

The rearrangement uses TRBV19 and TRBJ1-1; D perhaps matches TRBD1 (5 bases). V was trimmed by 6 bases and J by 1 base, leaving 9 bases between them. Germline-derived CDR1 and CDR2 are LNHDA and SQIVND (reference sequence). The CDR3 is 13 amino acids. The CDR3 region is CASSPGGNTEAFF. CDR3 DNA sequence: TGTGCCAGTAGCCCCGGGGGGAACACTGAAGCTTTCTTT.

The chain carries TRBV14 and TRBJ1-2; D might be TRBD1 (5 bases). Germline loops: CDR1 SGHDN, CDR2 FVKESK. The CDR3 is made up of 13 amino acids. V was shortened by 4 bases and J by 9 bases, with 15 bases between the two germline ends. CDR3 sequence reads: CASSRQTPSSYTF. The DNA of the CDR3 is TGTGCCAGCAGCCGACAGACTCCGTCTAGCTACACCTTC.

CDR3 in DNA: TGTGCCAGCAGTGAGAGGGGACAGCAGAATCAGGGGGGCAATCAGCCCCAGCATTTT. It encodes CASSERGQQNQGGNQPQHF. The chain is built from TRBV6-4 and TRBJ1-5; TRBD1 matches 7 bases. Looked up from germline, CDR1 is MRHNA and CDR2 is SNTAGT. The CDR3 spans 19 residues. V gave up 3 bases and J gave up 2 bases; unmatched junction bases: 16.

The J gene is TRBJ2-3, the V gene TRBV7-2; TRBD2 matches 9 bases. Germline V gene lookup returns CDR1 SGHTA and CDR2 FQGNSA. V lost 3 bases, J lost 1 base, and 5 bases stayed unmatched. This CDR3 contains 16 residues. The chain's CDR3 is CASSFVASGGTDTQYF. The DNA of the CDR3 is TGTGCCAGCAGCTTCGTGGCTAGCGGGGGCACAGATACGCAGTATTTT.

This chain links TRBV7-3 with TRBJ1-1; possible D gene TRBD1, 5 bases. V was shortened by 0 bases and J by 0 bases, with 8 bases between the two germline ends. CDR3 length equals 15 residues. CDR1 SGHTA and CDR2 FQGTGA come from the germline V gene. CDR3 in DNA: TGTGCCAGCAGCTTAACGGGGGGGATGAACACTGAAGCTTTCTTT. Encoded protein: CASSLTGGMNTEAFF.

This chain uses TRBV4-1 with TRBJ2-3; no reliable D call. CDR1 and CDR2 (germline): MGHRA, YSYEKL. The CDR3 is made up of 14 amino acids. The V and J ends lost 1 base and 3 bases respectively, with 8 bases between them. The CDR3 coding sequence is TGCGCCAGCAGCCAAGGAGCCTCGACAGATACGCAGTATTTT. It translates to CASSQGASTDTQYF.

The V call is TRBV6-1, the J call TRBJ1-2; possibly TRBD1 for D (5 bases). Germline V lookup: CDR1 MNHNS, CDR2 SASEGT. The CDR3 loop spans 13 amino acids. V shed 3 bases and J shed 7 bases, with 12 bases lying between them. The CDR3 DNA is TGTGCCAGCAGTGAGGTGGGGGGAGGTGGCTACACCTTC. The encoded protein is CASSEVGGGGYTF.

J is TRBJ2-7 and V is TRBV14, with TRBD1 as a possible D gene (5 bases). From germline, CDR1 is SGHDN and CDR2 FVKESK. The CDR3 is 16 residues long. V lost 1 base and J lost 2, with 15 bases in between. This CDR3 reads CASSQVSDTFAYEQYF. CDR3 nucleotide sequence: TGTGCCAGCAGCCAAGTGTCGGACACGTTCGCCTACGAGCAGTACTTC.

J is TRBJ1-5 and V is TRBV12-3 or TRBV12-4; maybe TRBD1 (5 bases). The CDR3 has 13 residues. V lost 5 bases, J lost 4 bases, and 9 bases lay in between. The chain's CDR3 is CASSDQGNQPQHF. In DNA, the CDR3 is TGTGCCAGCAGTGACCAGGGAAATCAGCCCCAGCATTTT.